A selection of T cell receptor beta chains follows, all from one sample in a study of T cell clonotyping in hematopoietic cell transplantation. Assay: immunoSEQ multiplex PCR; the TCRdb copy retains only in-frame clones and omits some. The sample includes roughly 50,000 clones, approximately 84% of them seen just once. The sample here was peripheral blood mononuclear cells, taken before stem cell transplant. These receptors originate from a man in his 60s with biphenotypic leukemia. Some clones in this sample may be carry-over from other donors' samples. Each CDR3 is given with its conserved first and last residue. The order of the fields is J gene, D gene, clone size, V gene, CDR3 protein, CDR3 DNA. The D gene is left open where the match is weak. The size field is filled for only some rows; it gives once, few, many or a size class.

TRBJ2-7 NA NA TRBV4-1 CASSHQGSYEQYF TGCGCCAGCAGCCACCAGGGTTCCTACGAGCAGTACTTC
TRBJ1-1 NA few TRBV5-1 CASSLGGEAAFF TGCGCCAGCAGCTTAGGGGGGGAGGCGGCTTTCTTT
TRBJ2-3 TRBD2 NA TRBV18 CASSLQGTSGIGTDTQYF TGTGCCAGCTCACTACAGGGGACTAGCGGGATCGGTACAGATACGCAGTATTTT
TRBJ2-1 NA once TRBV5-1 CASRREGEQFF TGCGCCAGCAGAAGAGAAGGTGAGCAGTTCTTC
TRBJ2-1 TRBD2 NA TRBV9 CASSPRGGEYEQFF TGTGCCAGCAGCCCCCGGGGGGGCGAGTATGAGCAGTTCTTC
TRBJ2-7 NA NA TRBV28 CASSRLGYSYEQYF TGTGCCAGCAGTCGACTAGGGTACTCCTACGAGCAGTACTTC
TRBJ2-7 NA NA TRBV7-6 CASSPSESREQYF TGTGCCAGCAGCCCCTCGGAGTCGAGGGAGCAGTACTTC
TRBJ2-7 TRBD2 few TRBV2 CASSELGLAGGYEQYF TGTGCCAGCAGTGAACTTGGGCTAGCGGGCGGGTACGAGCAGTACTTC
TRBJ2-1 NA NA TRBV6-6 CASSYTREGGHNEQFF TGTGCCAGCAGTTATACGAGGGAGGGGGGCCACAATGAGCAGTTCTTC
TRBJ1-2 TRBD1 few TRBV7-2 CASSRTGEGGYTF TGTGCCAGCAGCCGGACAGGAGAAGGTGGCTACACCTTC
TRBJ1-4 NA NA TRBV9 CASSAALVGEKLFF TGTGCCAGCAGCGCTGCTCTGGTTGGTGAAAAACTGTTTTTT
TRBJ2-3 NA NA TRBV4-3 CASSLSPDTQYF TGCGCCAGCAGCCTTAGTCCAGATACGCAGTATTTT
TRBJ2-7 TRBD1 NA TRBV2 CASSFAWNRGIAYEQYF TGTGCCAGCAGCTTTGCTTGGAACAGGGGGATCGCCTACGAGCAGTACTTC
TRBJ1-2 NA NA TRBV5-6 CASSLDGGRFGYTF TGTGCCAGCAGCTTGGATGGGGGCCGCTTCGGCTACACCTTC
TRBJ2-3 NA NA TRBV7-8 CASSLSGSTDTQYF TGTGCCAGCAGCTTGTCTGGAAGCACAGATACGCAGTATTTT
TRBJ2-7 NA NA TRBV28 CASRTGAGSREQYF TGTGCCAGCAGGACGGGGGCAGGGAGCCGCGAGCAGTACTTC
TRBJ2-1 NA NA TRBV7-8 CASSLVGGVLEQFF TGTGCCAGCAGCTTAGTGGGGGGAGTTTTGGAGCAGTTCTTC
TRBJ1-1 NA NA TRBV7-6 CASSPGEDNTEAFF TGTGCCAGCAGCCCCGGGGAGGACAACACTGAAGCTTTCTTT
TRBJ1-5 NA NA TRBV5-8 CASSLRLGDGQPQHF TGTGCCAGCAGCTTGAGATTAGGGGACGGACAGCCCCAGCATTTT
TRBJ2-2 NA NA TRBV29-1 CSVVVTPNTGELFF TGCAGCGTTGTAGTTACACCGAACACCGGGGAGCTGTTTTTT
TRBJ2-7 NA NA TRBV30 CAWSLNHEQYF TGTGCCTGGAGCCTAAACCACGAGCAGTACTTC
TRBJ2-7 NA NA TRBV5-1 CASSLEAGSYEQYF TGCGCCAGCAGCCTTGAGGCCGGGAGCTACGAGCAGTACTTC
TRBJ2-5 NA NA TRBV5-1 CASSLGAGVVETQYF TGCGCCAGCAGCTTGGGGGCAGGGGTCGTGGAGACCCAGTACTTC
TRBJ1-4 TRBD1 once TRBV2 CASSEGQGQEKLFF TGTGCCAGCAGTGAGGGACAGGGGCAAGAAAAACTGTTTTTT
TRBJ1-4 NA NA TRBV30 CATKDGSNEKLFF TGTGCCACGAAAGACGGATCGAATGAAAAACTGTTTTTT
TRBJ2-7 NA NA TRBV15 CATSRDLGTYEQYF TGTGCCACCAGCAGAGATCTCGGGACCTACGAGCAGTACTTC
TRBJ2-3 NA once TRBV23-1 CASSQSTPHTQYF TGCGCCAGCAGTCAGTCGACACCACATACGCAGTATTTT
TRBJ2-7 NA NA TRBV2 CASNTGDSHYEQYF TGTGCCAGCAATACAGGTGACAGCCACTACGAGCAGTACTTC
TRBJ1-2 TRBD1 few TRBV4-3 CASSQDRTGQYGYTF TGCGCCAGCAGCCAAGATAGGACAGGGCAGTATGGCTACACCTTC